This is a list of T cell receptor beta chains from one sample in a study of beta chain features in type 1 diabetes. Data came from immunoSEQ multiplex PCR; TCRdb stores just in-frame clones and leaves some out. The sample records under 850,000 clones, under 15% being singletons. The sequenced sample consisted of naive CD4+ T cells from blood. These receptors were obtained from a man between 18 and 29 years old with type 1 diabetes. CDR3s include the opening cysteine and the closing phenylalanine or tryptophan. The order of the fields is D gene, CDR3 length, V gene, J gene, clone size, CDR3 protein, CDR3 DNA. The D gene is left open where the match is weak. Clone size appears in some rows only: once, few, many, or a class for an expanded clone.

TRBD1	13	TRBV10-3	TRBJ1-2	NA	CAISDRGDYGYTF	TGTGCCATCAGCGACAGGGGAGACTATGGCTACACCTTC
NA	14	TRBV7-6	TRBJ2-5	NA	CASSPGQGGETQYF	TGTGCCAGCAGCCCCGGACAGGGAGGGGAGACCCAGTACTTC
NA	13	TRBV5-1	TRBJ1-1	few	CASSLNTRTEAFF	TGCGCCAGCAGCTTGAACACCCGAACTGAAGCTTTCTTT
TRBD1	16	TRBV28	TRBJ2-2	few	CASSPGTGANTGELFF	TGTGCCAGCAGTCCCGGGACAGGAGCGAACACCGGGGAGCTGTTTTTT
NA	13	TRBV10-3	TRBJ1-1	NA	CAINQEPNGVAFF	TGTGCCATCAATCAGGAGCCCAACGGAGTAGCTTTCTTT
NA	14	TRBV30	TRBJ2-3	NA	CAWSLAPGTDTQYF	TGTGCCTGGAGTCTAGCGCCTGGCACAGATACGCAGTATTTT
NA	15	TRBV19	TRBJ2-3	NA	CASSMGTWLGDTQYF	TGTGCCAGTAGTATGGGGACCTGGCTTGGAGATACGCAGTATTTT
NA	14	TRBV28	TRBJ2-7	few	CASSSPPGAYEQYF	TGTGCCAGCAGTAGTCCCCCTGGAGCCTACGAGCAGTACTTC
TRBD1	13	TRBV14	TRBJ2-4	NA	CASQEGQKNIQYF	TGTGCCAGCCAAGAGGGACAGAAAAACATTCAGTACTTC
NA	14	TRBV25-1	TRBJ1-5	NA	CASSVDSHNQPQHF	TGTGCCAGCAGCGTAGACAGTCACAATCAGCCCCAGCATTTT
NA	11	TRBV6-1	TRBJ1-1	few	CASRENTEAFF	TGTGCCAGCAGGGAGAACACTGAAGCTTTCTTT
NA	15	TRBV5-4	TRBJ2-7	NA	CASSLASGTRDEQYF	TGTGCCAGCAGCTTGGCGTCAGGAACCCGGGACGAGCAGTACTTC
NA	13	TRBV6-1	TRBJ2-7	NA	CASSWTDGYEQYF	TGTGCCAGCAGTTGGACGGATGGCTACGAGCAGTACTTC
NA	14	TRBV25-1	TRBJ2-1	NA	CASSEYRPYSEQFF	TGTGCCAGCAGTGAATATCGGCCTTACAGTGAGCAGTTCTTC
NA	16	TRBV7-2	TRBJ2-3	few	CASSSLGTGYTDTQYF	TGTGCCAGCAGCTCCCTGGGTACAGGATACACAGATACGCAGTATTTT
NA	14	TRBV15	TRBJ2-7	few	CATSVRDTSYEQYF	TGTGCCACCAGCGTACGGGACACCTCCTACGAGCAGTACTTC
NA	12	TRBV28	TRBJ1-2	NA	CASEGIADGYTF	TGTGCCAGCGAAGGGATAGCGGATGGCTACACCTTC
NA	14	TRBV4-1	TRBJ1-2	NA	CASSQEGILYGYTF	TGCGCCAGCAGCCAAGAGGGGATACTATATGGCTACACCTTC
NA	15	TRBV10-3	TRBJ2-2	few	CATNDRQSNTGELFF	TGTGCCACCAATGACCGACAATCGAACACCGGGGAGCTGTTTTTT
TRBD1	12	TRBV7-2	TRBJ1-1	NA	CASSSPGGRAFF	TGTGCCAGCAGCTCCCCAGGGGGTCGAGCTTTCTTT
NA	12	TRBV27	TRBJ1-2	few	CASSFQGYGYTF	TGTGCCAGCAGTTTCCAGGGCTATGGCTACACCTTC
TRBD1	16	TRBV5-4	TRBJ2-6	few	CASSRDRVSGANVLTF	TGTGCCAGCAGCCGGGACAGGGTGTCAGGGGCCAACGTCCTGACTTTC
NA	11	TRBV29-1	TRBJ2-1	few	CSVESYNEQFF	TGCAGCGTTGAATCTTACAATGAGCAGTTCTTC
TRBD1	13	TRBV27	TRBJ1-4	NA	CASSYRGNEKLFF	TGTGCCAGCAGTTACAGGGGTAATGAAAAACTGTTTTTT
NA	16	TRBV5-4	TRBJ1-1	few	CASSPPGPGVVAEAFF	TGTGCCAGCAGCCCCCCGGGCCCGGGAGTAGTGGCTGAAGCTTTCTTT
TRBD1	13	TRBV7-8	TRBJ1-6	NA	CASSLRDSPPLHF	TGTGCCAGCAGCTTGCGGGACAGTCCACCCCTCCACTTT
NA	14	TRBV18	TRBJ2-7	few	CASSPNGGSYEQYF	TGTGCCAGCTCACCAAACGGTGGTTCCTACGAGCAGTACTTC
NA	16	TRBV5-5	TRBJ2-7	NA	CASSLMRRLSSYEQYF	TGTGCCAGCAGCTTGATGCGGCGGTTGAGCTCCTACGAGCAGTACTTC
NA	16	TRBV30	TRBJ1-1	few	CAWCVLGGTRDTEAFF	TGTGCCTGGTGTGTACTGGGGGGGACTCGAGACACTGAAGCTTTCTTT
TRBD1	15	TRBV7-9	TRBJ1-6	few	CASSPAGGRNSPLHF	TGTGCCAGCAGCCCCGCAGGGGGAAGGAATTCACCCCTCCACTTT
TRBD2	13	TRBV13	TRBJ2-3	few	CASSPGGTGTQYF	TGTGCCAGCAGCCCGGGAGGAACGGGTACGCAGTATTTT
NA	15	TRBV6-5	TRBJ1-2	few	CASSYTGSSADGYTF	TGTGCCAGCAGTTACACCGGGTCCTCGGCGGATGGCTACACCTTC
NA	15	TRBV27	TRBJ1-6	NA	CASRMGVLGNSPLHF	TGTGCCAGCAGAATGGGGGTTTTGGGAAATTCACCCCTCCACTTT
NA	17	TRBV27	TRBJ2-7	few	CASSLSSVWGKSYEQYF	TGTGCCAGCAGTTTATCGAGTGTGTGGGGGAAATCCTACGAGCAGTACTTC
NA	16	TRBV5-1	TRBJ2-2	few	CASSSLVGGGTGELFF	TGCGCCAGCAGCTCGCTGGTCGGTGGGGGAACCGGGGAGCTGTTTTTT
TRBD1	13	TRBV5-1	TRBJ2-1	NA	CASSLDRVNEQFF	TGCGCCAGCAGTTTGGACAGGGTCAATGAGCAGTTCTTC
NA	13	TRBV6-5	TRBJ1-5	few	CASSAEFFQPQHF	TGTGCCAGCAGTGCGGAATTCTTTCAGCCCCAGCATTTT